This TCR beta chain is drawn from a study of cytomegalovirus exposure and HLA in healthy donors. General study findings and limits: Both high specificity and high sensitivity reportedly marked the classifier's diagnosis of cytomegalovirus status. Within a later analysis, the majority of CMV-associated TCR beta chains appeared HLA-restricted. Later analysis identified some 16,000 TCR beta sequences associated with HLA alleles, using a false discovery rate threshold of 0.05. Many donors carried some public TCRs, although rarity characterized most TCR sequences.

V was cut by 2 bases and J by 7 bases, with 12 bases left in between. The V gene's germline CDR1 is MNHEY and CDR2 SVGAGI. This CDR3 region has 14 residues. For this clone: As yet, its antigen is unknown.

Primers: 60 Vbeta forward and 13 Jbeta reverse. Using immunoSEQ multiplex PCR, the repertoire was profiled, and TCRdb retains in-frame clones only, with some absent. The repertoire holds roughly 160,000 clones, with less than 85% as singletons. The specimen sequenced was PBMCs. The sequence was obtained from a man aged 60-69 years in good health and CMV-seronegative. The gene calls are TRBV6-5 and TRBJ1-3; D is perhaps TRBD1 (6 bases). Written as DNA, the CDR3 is TGTGCCAGCAGTTACACCCCAGGGGCGAACACCATATATTTT. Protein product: CASSYTPGANTIYF.